The clone carrying this T cell receptor beta chain has ten or more counts. These data come from a study of low-dose radiotherapy and immunotherapy resistance in tumors. Germline-derived CDR1 and CDR2 are SGHAT and FQDESV (reference sequence). This CDR3 contains 14 residues. Trimming took 0 bases from V and 2 from J, leaving 8 bases between them. TRAV- and TRBV-specific primers, spanning alpha and beta chains, primed first-strand cDNA. Amplification of TCRs used a constant-region primer and V-primer adapter for around 18 PCR cycles. MiXCR, applied by TCRdb to the reads, yields one record per CDR3 protein. The sample yields fewer than 110,000 distinct CDR3 sequences, more than 20% seen once. Specified time point: after trial treatment. Treatment meaning: LDRT plus nivolumab, ipilimumab, low-dose cyclophosphamide and aspirin (RACIN trial).

The chain couples TRBV11-1 to TRBJ2-7, with D perhaps matching TRBD2 (6 bases). Material: PBMCs, obtained after low-dose radiotherapy plus immunotherapy. The receptor's source is a male donor with prostate cancer. This CDR3 is CASSLAGGTYEQYF. The CDR3 region has the DNA TGTGCCAGCAGCTTAGCGGGGGGAACCTACGAGCAGTACTTC.